One sample yielded the 22 T cell receptor beta chains listed below, sequenced in a study of response to subunit inactivated influenza vaccine. TCRdb called the RT-PCR reads again in MiXCR, with one record for every CDR3 protein. The table shows approximately 310,000 distinct CDR3 sequences, with 21% occurring only once. The starting material was PBMCs from blood, obtained roughly 20 months after vaccination. The receptor set was obtained from a man aged 50-75 years who received an inactivated influenza vaccine.

This clonotype was seen a handful of times. The chain uses TRBV9 and TRBJ2-1; TRBD2 matches at 7 bases. Germline-derived CDR1 and CDR2 are SGDLS and YYNGEE. Trimming removed 3 bases from V and 3 bases from J; junction bases left unmatched: 9. CDR3 length equals 16 residues. CDR3 loop: CASSGRAGPSYNEQFF. The CDR3 coding sequence is TGTGCCAGCAGCGGAAGAGCGGGACCCAGCTACAATGAGCAGTTCTTC.

The chain links TRBV25-1 to TRBJ1-6; D is perhaps TRBD1 (5 bases). This CDR3 spans 15 amino acids. Germline V gene data show CDR1 as MGHDK and CDR2 as SYGVNS. Trimming left V 6 bases short and J 10 bases short, with 19 bases between. The CDR3 spells CASSRGSRRSSPLHF. The DNA of the CDR3 is TGTGCCAGCAGCCGGGGCAGCCGAAGGAGCTCACCCCTCCACTTT.

This clonotype was recorded a few times. V and J are TRBV3-1 and TRBJ1-1; D gene unclear. The CDR3 runs to 13 residues. Germline V gene lookup returns CDR1 LGHDT and CDR2 YNNKEL (reference sequence). Trimming stripped 1 base from V and 8 bases from J, with 11 bases between. CDR3 region: CASSQGAEREAFF. DNA for the CDR3: TGTGCCAGCAGCCAAGGGGCAGAGCGAGAAGCTTTCTTT. The full variable domain, in which reference TRBV3-1 and TRBJ1-1 provide the parts outside the CDR3, is DTAVSQTPKYLVTQMGNDKSIKCEQNLGHDTMYWYKQDSKKFLKIMFSYNNKELIINETVPNRFSPKSPDKAHLNLHINSLELGDSAVYFCASSQGAEREAFFGQGTRLTVV.

The chain couples TRBV5-1 to TRBJ1-5; unclear D gene. The CDR3 extends over 16 amino acids. The germline gives CDR1 SGHRS, CDR2 YFSETQ. V was pared by 3 bases and J by 0 bases, with 13 bases between. The CDR3 is CASSSQTPLSNQPQHF. In DNA form, the CDR3 reads TGCGCCAGCAGCTCGCAGACTCCCCTTAGCAATCAGCCCCAGCATTTT.

This clonotype has more than one count but fewer than ten. The gene calls are TRBV29-1 and TRBJ1-2, with D hard to call. CDR1 is SQVTM and CDR2 is ANQGSEA in the germline V gene. V lost 3 bases, J lost 4 bases, and 15 bases lay in between. CDR3 length equals 14 residues. This CDR3 reads CSVDGFGQSYGYTF. The CDR3 nucleotides are TGCAGCGTTGACGGTTTTGGCCAATCCTATGGCTACACCTTC.

Concerning this clonotype itself: This could be a read error, since a much larger clone is one nucleotide away. The rearrangement links TRBV20-1 to TRBJ1-1, with TRBD1 matching 8 bases. The CDR3 consists of 13 residues. Unmatched junction bases numbered 6, after V lost 6 bases and J lost 3 bases. Looked up from germline, CDR1 is DFQATT and CDR2 is SNEGSKA (reference sequence). CDR3 in DNA: TGCAGTGCCAAGACAGGGGTTGACACTGAAGCTTTCTTT. Its protein is CSAKTGVDTEAFF.

This clonotype was counted a few times. The rearrangement uses TRBV28 and TRBJ2-3, with no clear D. The CDR3 is 14 amino acids. Germline lookup yields CDR1 MDHEN and CDR2 SYDVKM. Trimming shortened V by 7 bases and J by 0 bases, and 11 bases separated the two germline ends. In DNA, the CDR3 is TGTGCCAGCACGTTGACGACAAGCACAGATACGCAGTATTTT. Its protein product is CASTLTTSTDTQYF.

The V gene is TRBV23-1, the J gene TRBJ1-1; D remains ambiguous. TRBV23-1 qualifies as an ORF whose function is uncertain. This CDR3 contains 18 residues. Trimming removed 2 bases at V and 8 bases at J, with 27 bases between. The CDR3 DNA reads as TGCGCCAGCAGTCAAGAAAAATCCTGGACCGCCTCGAAACCAGAAGCTTTCTTT. Translated: CASSQEKSWTASKPEAFF.

The chain carries TRBV5-6 and TRBJ2-3; 7 bases are a match to TRBD1. CDR3 size: 15 residues. Germline trimming cut 2 bases from V and 1 base from J; bases unmatched to any gene: 4. Germline CDR1 reads SGHDT; CDR2 reads YYEEEE. The CDR3 DNA sequence: TGTGCCAGCAGCTTTGACAGGGTAGGCACAGATACGCAGTATTTT. Translating it yields CASSFDRVGTDTQYF.

This clonotype was picked up a small number of times. J is TRBJ1-6 and V is TRBV6-2 or TRBV6-3; the D is unclear. Looked up from germline, CDR1 is MNHEY and CDR2 is SVGEGT. The CDR3 extends over 13 amino acids. Trimming left V 0 bases short and J 9 bases short, with 6 bases between. In DNA form, the CDR3 reads TGTGCCAGCAGTTACTCAGCGGCTTCACCCCTCCACTTT. Protein product: CASSYSAASPLHF.

The chain is built from TRBV7-2 and TRBJ1-5, with D possibly TRBD1 on 6 matching bases. The CDR3 is 13 amino acids. CDR1 SGHTA and CDR2 FQGNSA come from the germline V gene. The V gene lost 4 bases and the J gene lost 6 bases, with 10 bases spanning the gap. The DNA of the CDR3 is TGTGCCAGCAGCTCCGGGACAAGTCAGCCCCAGCATTTT. Translated, it gives CASSSGTSQPQHF.

This rearrangement joins TRBV24-1 to TRBJ2-2; D ambiguous. Germline loops: CDR1 KGHDR, CDR2 SFDVKD. CDR3 length: 12 residues. V gave up 7 bases and J gave up 0 bases, with 2 bases separating them. CDR3 nucleotide sequence: TGTGCCACCAGGCCGAACACCGGGGAGCTGTTTTTT. The encoded protein is CATRPNTGELFF.

CDR3 amino acids: CASSSWDRANLQPQHF. CDR3 coding DNA: TGTGCCAGCAGCTCCTGGGACAGGGCTAACCTCCAGCCCCAGCATTTT. The chain recombines TRBV7-8 with TRBJ1-5, with 9 nucleotides matching TRBD1. The germline gives CDR1 SGHVS, CDR2 FQNEAQ. The CDR3 extends over 16 amino acids. Trimming cost V 4 bases and J 7 bases; bases outside gene matches: 11. The full variable domain, with the rest looked up from reference TRBV7-8 and TRBJ1-5, is GAGVSQSPRYKVAKRGQDVALRCDPISGHVSLFWYQQALGQGPEFLTYFQNEAQLDKSGLPSDRFFAERPEGSVSTLKIQRTQQEDSAVYLCASSSWDRANLQPQHFGDGTRLSIL.

In its sample, this clonotype was seen a few times. The CDR3 DNA reads TGTGCCAGCAGTGAAGCACAAGAGACCCAGTACTTC. It encodes CASSEAQETQYF. V usage is TRBV2 and J usage is TRBJ2-5; no clear D. CDR1 and CDR2 (germline): SNHLY, FYNNEI. The CDR3 sequence is 12 residues long. Trimming cost V 0 bases and J 2 bases, with 1 base left between them. The variable domain in full, completed from reference TRBV2 and TRBJ2-5, reads EPEVTQTPSHQVTQMGQEVILRCVPISNHLYFYWYRQILGQKVEFLVSFYNNEISEKSEIFDDQFSVERPDGSNFTLKIRSTKLEDSAMYFCASSEAQETQYFGPGTRLLVL.

V usage is TRBV11-2 and J usage is TRBJ1-2; D gene ambiguous. Per germline, CDR1 SGHAT and CDR2 FQNNGV. The CDR3 length is 16 residues. The germline V and J ends were trimmed by 0 bases and 4 bases, with 15 bases remaining between them. CDR3 amino acids: CASSLDRGPLGYGYTF. For the CDR3, the DNA is TGTGCCAGCAGCTTAGACCGGGGTCCCCTCGGCTATGGCTACACCTTC.

The chain uses TRBV7-2 and TRBJ2-2, with D possibly matching TRBD1 (5 bases). CDR3 length: 14 amino acids. Deletions cut 2 bases from V and 5 bases from J, with 9 bases between. Germline lookup yields CDR1 SGHTA and CDR2 FQGNSA. CDR3 in DNA: TGTGCCAGCAGCTTAAAGGCAGGGACCGGGGAGCTGTTTTTT. It specifies CASSLKAGTGELFF. Drawing the rest from reference TRBV7-2 and TRBJ2-2, the complete variable domain is GAGVSQSPSNKVTEKGKDVELRCDPISGHTALYWYRQSLGQGLEFLIYFQGNSAPDKSGLPSDRFSAERTGGSVSTLTIQRTQQEDSAVYLCASSLKAGTGELFFGEGSRLTVL.

This clonotype has just a few counts. The DNA of the CDR3 is TGCGCCAGCAGTGGTCCAGGAGACTCCTATAATTCACCCCTCCACTTT. Its protein is CASSGPGDSYNSPLHF. The chain has TRBV10-2 and TRBJ1-6, with D unresolved. CDR1 WSHSY and CDR2 SAAADI come from the germline V gene. The length of the CDR3 is 16 residues. V lost 4 bases and J 0 bases, leaving 10 bases between the germline ends.

The genes are TRBV6-5 and TRBJ1-1; D remains unclear. The CDR3 sequence is 15 residues long. In germline, CDR1 is MNHEY, CDR2 SVGAGI. V lost 6 bases, J lost 7 bases, and 21 bases lay in between. Here the CDR3 reads CASRYGSGSPFEAFF. CDR3 DNA: TGTGCCAGCAGGTACGGGTCGGGGAGTCCCTTTGAAGCTTTCTTT.

This clonotype was counted a few times. The chain links TRBV7-9 to TRBJ1-2; 8 bases agree with TRBD1. V was pared by 1 base and J by 6 bases, with 4 bases of the junction left unmatched. Germline V gene sequence: CDR1 SEHNR, CDR2 FQNEAQ (reference sequence). The CDR3 sequence is 14 residues long. The CDR3 DNA is TGTGCCAGCAGCTTAGGACAGGGGATTCATGGCTACACCTTC. Translating it yields CASSLGQGIHGYTF.

This clonotype was recorded many times. The chain couples TRBV5-1 to TRBJ2-1; no clear D gene. In germline, CDR1 is SGHRS, CDR2 YFSETQ. V was clipped by 2 bases and J by 6 bases, with 9 bases between them. The CDR3 consists of 13 residues. The CDR3 nucleotides are TGCGCCAGCAGCTTATTAGCATCCAATGAGCAGTTCTTC. This codes for CASSLLASNEQFF.

The sample holds a few counts of this clonotype. The rearrangement links TRBV7-7 to TRBJ2-7; no definite D call. CDR3 length: 14 residues. V was clipped by 0 bases and J by 7 bases, with 13 bases between them. The germline V gene encodes CDR1 SSHAT and CDR2 FNYEAQ (reference sequence). This CDR3 is CASSLAGPSGEQYF. Written as DNA, the CDR3 is TGTGCCAGCAGCTTAGCCGGCCCCTCTGGGGAGCAGTACTTC.

The rearrangement joins TRBV24-1 to TRBJ2-1, with TRBD2 matching 11 bases. CDR3 length: 16 residues. From germline, CDR1 is KGHDR and CDR2 SFDVKD. The junction had 2 bases not matched to a gene; V was cut back by 0 bases and J by 5 bases. The CDR3 DNA reads TGTGCCACCAGTGATTTGCCGGGACTAGCGGACAATGAGCAGTTCTTC. Protein product: CATSDLPGLADNEQFF.